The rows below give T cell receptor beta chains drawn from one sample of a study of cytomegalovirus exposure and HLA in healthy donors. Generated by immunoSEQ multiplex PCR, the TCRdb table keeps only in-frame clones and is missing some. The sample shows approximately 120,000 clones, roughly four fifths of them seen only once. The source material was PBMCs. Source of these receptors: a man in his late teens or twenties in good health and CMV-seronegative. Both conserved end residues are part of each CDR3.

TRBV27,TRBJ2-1,CASTLTLGDNEQFF
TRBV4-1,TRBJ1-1,CASSQDREWTEAFF
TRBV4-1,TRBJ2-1,CASSLLGGVLNEQFF
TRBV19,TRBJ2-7,CASSFSRGRSGGIYEQYF
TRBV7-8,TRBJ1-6,CASSLRTGPFSYNSPLHF
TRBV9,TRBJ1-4,CASSPRDRGLKSEKLFF
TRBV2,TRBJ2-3,CASSLAGVTDTQYF
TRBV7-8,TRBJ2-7,CASSLGDKQYF
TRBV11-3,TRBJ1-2,CASSLAAGFNYGYTF
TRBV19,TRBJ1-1,CASKFQGSGLRAEAFF
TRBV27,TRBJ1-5,CASSSRQAPNQPQHF
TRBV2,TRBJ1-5,CASTRNGNQPQHF
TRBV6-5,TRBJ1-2,CASSPDRGYGYTF
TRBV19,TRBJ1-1,CASSIKGAGNTEAFF
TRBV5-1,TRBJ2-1,CASSLGTSGYYNEQFF
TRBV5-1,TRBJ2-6,CASSLQGSGANVLTF
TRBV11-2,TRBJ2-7,CASSSSLAESYEQYF
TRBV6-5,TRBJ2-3,CASSYRAVNTDTQYF
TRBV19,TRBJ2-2,CASSIRSRNTGELFF
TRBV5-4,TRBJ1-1,CASSLGAGDTEAFF
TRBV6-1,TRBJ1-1,CASRGQNEAFF
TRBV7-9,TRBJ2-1,CASSPSGGITYNEQFF
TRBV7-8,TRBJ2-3,CASSLGLEDTQYF
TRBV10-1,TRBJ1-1,CASSGFRTGANTEAFF
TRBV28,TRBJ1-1,CASSLTTQGVNTEAFF
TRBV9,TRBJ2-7,CASSVGLAGSYEQYF
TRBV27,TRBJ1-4,CASSLSRGSEKLFF
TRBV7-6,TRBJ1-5,CASSLGTGTSNQPQHF
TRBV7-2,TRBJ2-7,CASSALAGILDEQYF
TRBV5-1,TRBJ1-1,CASRLTGTKNTEAFF
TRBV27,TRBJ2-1,CASSFAVPGDEQFF
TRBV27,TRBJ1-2,CASSPGQRINYGYTF
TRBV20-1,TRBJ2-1,CSARTGGGNFF
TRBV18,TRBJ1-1,CASSLGGDTEAFF
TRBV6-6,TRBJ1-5,CASRRGTGGYQPQHF
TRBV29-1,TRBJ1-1,CSASSPTEAFF
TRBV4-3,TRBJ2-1,CASSPQLAGAPSDEQFF
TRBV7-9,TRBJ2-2,CASSPTGNGELFF
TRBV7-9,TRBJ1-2,CASSTGDRVNYGYTF
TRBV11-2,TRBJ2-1,CASSRLGSTSYNEQFF
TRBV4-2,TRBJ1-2,CASSQDLRGSNYGYTF
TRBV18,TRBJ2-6,CASSRTEPSGANVLTF
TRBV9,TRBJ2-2,CASSVEGWDTGELFF
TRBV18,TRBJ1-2,CASSPPSGYGYTF
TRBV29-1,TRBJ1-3,CSVIAGSTGNTIYF
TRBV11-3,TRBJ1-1,CASSLEETAMQMNTEAFF
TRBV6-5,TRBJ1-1,CASTYRDRMNTEAFF
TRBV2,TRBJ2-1,CASSWGGRPESDEQFF
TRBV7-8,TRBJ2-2,CASSSTKSGGTNKAGELFF
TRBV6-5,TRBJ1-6,CASSYGPSNSPLHF
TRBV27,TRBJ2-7,CASSPIGTGDEQYF